These 23 T cell receptor beta chains came from one sample sequenced in a study of T-cell reconstitution after alpha-beta-depleted transplantation in children. TCRbeta library construction was performed incorporating unique molecular identifiers. Via MiXCR, TCRdb re-called the PCR reads, giving one row per CDR3 protein. The data contain more than 500,000 distinct CDR3 sequences, roughly 11% of them singletons. The sample here was PBMCs, mostly from graft donor cells, taken 180 days after TCRalphabeta/CD19-depleted stem cell transplant. The receptors derive from a female patient aged 2-10 years who had a stem cell transplant for aplastic anemia, so the T cells may come from the graft donor.

The V gene is TRBV24-1, the J gene TRBJ1-5; D possibly corresponds to TRBD1 (5 bases). V was clipped by 5 bases and J by 7 bases, with 14 bases between them. This CDR3 is 14 amino acids long. CDR1 KGHDR and CDR2 SFDVKD come from the germline V gene. In DNA form, the CDR3 reads TGTGCCACCAGTGCTCGGGGGTTAGAACAGCCCCAGCATTTT. It is translated as CATSARGLEQPQHF.

The chain is built from TRBV19 and TRBJ2-1; possibly TRBD2 for D (5 bases). The CDR3 loop spans 15 amino acids. V was trimmed by 3 bases and J by 4 bases, leaving 13 bases between them. Germline values: CDR1 LNHDA, CDR2 SQIVND (reference sequence). The CDR3 region has the DNA TGTGCCAGTAGTATCAGCAGCGGATTTTACAATGAGCAGTTCTTC. Its translation: CASSISSGFYNEQFF.

This clonotype has only a few counts. The chain is built from TRBV7-8 and TRBJ2-5; 8 bases line up with TRBD1. V was pared by 0 bases and J by 0 bases, with 9 bases of the junction left unmatched. The V gene's germline CDR1 is SGHVS and CDR2 FQNEAQ. The CDR3 extends over 18 amino acids. As DNA, the CDR3 is TGTGCCAGCAGCTTAGCTCTGGGGACAGGATCGTACCAAGAGACCCAGTACTTC. This gives the protein CASSLALGTGSYQETQYF. Supplemented by reference TRBV7-8 and TRBJ2-5, the full variable domain reads GAGVSQSPRYKVAKRGQDVALRCDPISGHVSLFWYQQALGQGPEFLTYFQNEAQLDKSGLPSDRFFAERPEGSVSTLKIQRTQQEDSAVYLCASSLALGTGSYQETQYFGPGTRLLVL.

This clonotype occurred a few times. This rearrangement joins TRBV7-2 to TRBJ2-5; D is tentatively TRBD1 or TRBD2 (5 bases each). V lost 8 bases and J lost 5, with 15 bases in between. The length of the CDR3 is 13 residues. Germline values: CDR1 SGHTA, CDR2 FQGNSA. The CDR3 reads CASPGAGTETQYF. For the CDR3, the DNA is TGTGCCAGCCCTGGGGCAGGGACGGAGACCCAGTACTTC.

This clonotype was picked up a small number of times. The chain has TRBV9 and TRBJ1-1, with 7 bases fitting TRBD1. The CDR3 sequence is 15 residues long. Trimming removed 0 bases from V and 1 base from J; junction bases left unmatched: 3. Germline CDR1 and CDR2: SGDLS and YYNGEE. CDR3 in amino acids: CASSVEGAPNTEAFF. The CDR3 DNA reads as TGTGCCAGCAGCGTAGAGGGGGCCCCGAACACTGAAGCTTTCTTT.

V gene TRBV29-1 combines with J gene TRBJ1-2, with no clear D. Germline V CDR1 and CDR2: SQVTM, ANQGSEA. This CDR3 has 15 amino acids. The V gene lost 6 bases and the J gene lost 8 bases, with 25 bases spanning the gap. For the CDR3, the DNA is TGCAGCGTGACCGGAGAGTGGTACGTCAATAGGGGCTACACCTTC. As protein: CSVTGEWYVNRGYTF.

This clonotype was detected many times. The rearrangement links TRBV7-2 to TRBJ2-2, with a possible D match to TRBD2 (6 bases). The CDR3 runs 13 residues. The V and J ends lost 1 base and 7 bases respectively, with 7 bases between them. CDR1 is SGHTA and CDR2 is FQGNSA in the germline V gene. The CDR3 protein is CASSLGRDGELFF. The CDR3 region has the DNA TGTGCCAGCAGCTTAGGGCGGGACGGGGAGCTGTTTTTT.

This chain connects TRBV4-3 to TRBJ2-3; possibly TRBD2 for D (5 bases). The V and J ends lost 0 bases and 0 bases respectively, with 19 bases between them. The CDR3 totals 19 residues. CDR1 and CDR2 from the germline V gene are LGHNA and YSLEER. The CDR3 nucleotides are TGCGCCAGCAGCCAAGATAATGGCGGGCGACGACTTAGCACAGATACGCAGTATTTT. It yields the protein CASSQDNGGRRLSTDTQYF.

The chain has TRBV20-1 and TRBJ2-1; D gene uncertain. Trimming shortened V by 2 bases and J by 0 bases, and 11 bases separated the two germline ends. The germline CDR1 and CDR2 sequences are DFQATT and SNEGSKA (reference sequence). The CDR3 length is 15 residues. DNA for the CDR3: TGCAGTGCTAGACACAACTATCTCTCCTACAATGAGCAGTTCTTC. This gives the protein CSARHNYLSYNEQFF.

This clonotype was observed many times. The chain links TRBV5-1 to TRBJ2-7; TRBD2 might be the D (6 bases). Trimming left V 0 bases short and J 3 bases short, with 7 bases between. The CDR3 has 13 residues. The germline V gene encodes CDR1 SGHRS and CDR2 YFSETQ. CDR3 in amino acids: CASSLGGDYEQYF. In DNA, the CDR3 is TGCGCCAGCAGCTTGGGGGGGGACTACGAGCAGTACTTC.

This clonotype was picked up a small number of times. The gene calls are TRBV12-3 or TRBV12-4 and TRBJ1-2; D possibly corresponds to TRBD1 (6 bases). Trimming stripped 3 bases from V and 8 bases from J, with 13 bases between. This CDR3 is built from 13 residues. The CDR3 nucleotides are TGTGCCAGCAGTTTGTGGGGGCCCCGGGGCTACACCTTC. Translating it yields CASSLWGPRGYTF.

This clonotype was found a few times. V is TRBV9 and J is TRBJ1-3, with no clear D. V lost 4 bases, J lost 0 bases, and 11 bases lay in between. Germline V gene sequence: CDR1 SGDLS, CDR2 YYNGEE. This CDR3 is built from 15 residues. The CDR3: CASSPPISSGNTIYF. The CDR3 coding sequence is TGTGCCAGCAGCCCCCCAATTTCCTCTGGAAACACCATATATTTT.

This clonotype was observed a few times. This chain uses TRBV11-2 with TRBJ2-7; D tentatively reads TRBD1 or TRBD2 (5 bases each). From germline, CDR1 is SGHAT and CDR2 FQNNGV. There are 17 residues in the CDR3. V was cut by 5 bases and J by 2 bases, with 22 bases left in between. The CDR3 DNA follows: TGTGCCAGCAGCCCCCGAACGCGAGGGATCAGGGCCTACGAGCAGTACGTC. Translating gives CASSPRTRGIRAYEQYV.

This clonotype came up many times. The rearrangement uses TRBV5-1 and TRBJ1-4; no firm D call. Per germline, CDR1 SGHRS and CDR2 YFSETQ. V was shortened by 3 bases and J by 0 bases, with 9 bases between the two germline ends. The CDR3 has 15 residues. The CDR3 DNA reads TGCGCCAGCAGCTCGACTGCTACAACTAATGAAAAACTGTTTTTT. It encodes CASSSTATTNEKLFF.

This clonotype was observed a few times. The rearrangement joins TRBV20-1 to TRBJ1-5; 7 bases are shared with TRBD1. Germline-derived CDR1 and CDR2 are DFQATT and SNEGSKA (reference sequence). The V segment lost 3 bases and the J segment 1 base; nucleotides outside the gene matches: 6. This CDR3 comprises 15 residues. The CDR3 sequence: CSASDRVLSNQPQHF. CDR3 bases: TGCAGTGCTAGCGACAGGGTACTCAGCAATCAGCCCCAGCATTTT.

The V call is TRBV20-1, the J call TRBJ2-5; D ambiguous. V dropped 1 base and J dropped 1 base, with 4 bases sitting between them. The CDR3 loop spans 12 amino acids. The V gene's germline CDR1 is DFQATT and CDR2 SNEGSKA (reference sequence). CDR3 DNA: TGCAGTGCTAGAGGACCCCAAGAGACCCAGTACTTC. Amino acids: CSARGPQETQYF.

This clonotype was detected only a few times. The chain recombines TRBV6-5 with TRBJ2-1; D possibly matches TRBD1 or TRBD2 (5 bases each). Looked up from germline, CDR1 is MNHEY and CDR2 is SVGAGI. The CDR3 loop spans 15 amino acids. V shed 2 bases and J shed 7 bases, with 15 bases lying between them. CDR3 protein: CASSYASGTGNEQFF. CDR3 coding DNA: TGTGCCAGCAGTTACGCCTCCGGGACGGGAAATGAGCAGTTCTTC.

The V gene is TRBV20-1, the J gene TRBJ2-7; possibly TRBD1 or TRBD2 for D (5 bases each). The CDR3 is 15 residues long. Germline assignment: CDR1 DFQATT and CDR2 SNEGSKA (reference sequence). Trimming stripped 6 bases from V and 0 bases from J, with 18 bases between. In DNA, the CDR3 is TGCAGTGCAAACGCAGGGACCCACAGCTCCTACGAGCAGTACTTC. It translates to CSANAGTHSSYEQYF.

CDR3 region: CASSRLGLAGEGETQYF. CDR3 nucleotides: TGTGCCAGCAGCAGATTGGGACTAGCGGGAGAAGGAGAGACCCAGTACTTC. The V and J genes are TRBV7-2 and TRBJ2-5; 14 bases match TRBD2. CDR3 size: 17 residues. Germline V gene sequence: CDR1 SGHTA, CDR2 FQGNSA. The V segment lost 5 bases and the J segment 4 bases; nucleotides outside the gene matches: 9. The variable domain in full, with the rest retrieved from reference TRBV7-2 and TRBJ2-5, is GAGVSQSPSNKVTEKGKDVELRCDPISGHTALYWYRQSLGQGLEFLIYFQGNSAPDKSGLPSDRFSAERTGGSVSTLTIQRTQQEDSAVYLCASSRLGLAGEGETQYFGPGTRLLVL.

This clonotype was detected many times. The chain couples TRBV29-1 to TRBJ2-1; 7 nucleotides align to TRBD2. CDR3 size: 14 residues. J was trimmed by 1 base and V by 6 bases; bases with no gene match: 6. The V gene's germline CDR1 is SQVTM and CDR2 ANQGSEA. Here the CDR3 reads CSVASGISYNEQFF. The CDR3 DNA follows: TGCAGCGTCGCCAGCGGGATTTCCTACAATGAGCAGTTCTTC.

This clonotype was observed many times. The chain is built from TRBV7-8 and TRBJ1-6; 7 bases map to TRBD1. CDR1 SGHVS and CDR2 FQNEAQ come from the germline V gene. The CDR3 extends over 18 amino acids. V lost 6 bases and J lost 6; bases outside the gene matches: 17. The CDR3 spells CASRIPSQTGKSNSPLHF. For the CDR3, the DNA is TGTGCCAGCAGGATACCGAGCCAGACAGGGAAGAGTAATTCACCCCTCCACTTT.

This clonotype has more than one count but fewer than ten. The chain uses TRBV28 and TRBJ1-2; D remains ambiguous. The CDR3 is 14 residues long. Germline assignment: CDR1 MDHEN and CDR2 SYDVKM. Between the trimmed V and J ends, which lost 7 bases and 5 bases, there was a span of 17 bases. This chain's CDR3 is CASKRERPWYGYTF. For the CDR3, the DNA is TGTGCCAGCAAGCGGGAAAGGCCCTGGTATGGCTACACCTTC.

This clonotype turned up a few times. The J gene is TRBJ2-3, the V gene TRBV6-5, with 12 bases fitting TRBD2. Unmatched junction bases numbered 6, after V lost 1 base and J lost 4 bases. This CDR3 is built from 17 residues. The V gene's germline CDR1 is MNHEY and CDR2 SVGAGI. CDR3 protein: CASSYLTSGSRSDTQYF. CDR3 bases: TGTGCCAGCAGTTACTTGACTAGCGGGAGTCGGTCAGATACGCAGTATTTT.